This T cell receptor (beta chain) came from a study of T cells in Graves' hyperthyroidism and ophthalmopathy. RNA transcripts gave rise to amplified TCR beta CDR3 regions. The HTBI primer set served for first-round RT-PCR of the TCR CDR3. MiXCR, applied by TCRdb to the multiplex PCR reads, yields one record per CDR3 protein. Counted here are 300,000 to 450,000 distinct CDR3 sequences, more than 11% occurring once; the ten biggest clones make up roughly 11%. J was trimmed by 0 bases and V by 6 bases; bases with no gene match: 5. The CDR3 consists of 15 residues. Germline CDR1 and CDR2: SNHLY and FYNNEI. Patients counted as stable if ophthalmopathy did not develop within 18 months. Aged 18 to 65, the patients had hyperthyroidism that was newly diagnosed and had lasted under 2 months. Exclusions: uncontrolled infection, other autoimmune disease, pregnancy, lactation. Cells are PBMCs isolated from 10 ml of fresh blood.

This clonotype was seen ten or more times. V and J are TRBV2 and TRBJ1-5, with 7 bases that match TRBD1. Sequenced input: blood. The clonotype was recovered from a woman aged 60-70 years with Graves' hyperthyroidism. CDR3 DNA: TGTGCCAGCAGAAGGGACAGTTATAGCAATCAGCCCCAGCATTTT. This gives the protein CASRRDSYSNQPQHF.